Each of the 26 T cell receptor beta chains below was sequenced from the same sample in a study of cytomegalovirus exposure and HLA in healthy donors. PCR involved 60 Vbeta and 13 Jbeta primers. Generated by immunoSEQ multiplex PCR, the TCRdb table keeps only in-frame clones and is missing some. Among approximately 100,000 clones, 76% were seen once, and the ten largest hold roughly 12%. Sequenced sample: PBMCs. Receptors originate from a woman between 40 and 50 years old in good health and CMV-seropositive.

This clone turned up a few times. CDR3 DNA sequence: TGTGCCAGCAGCTTGGGGGGTAGGGGGCGGGTCGAGCAGTACTTC. It yields the protein CASSLGGRGRVEQYF. The genes are TRBV5-4 and TRBJ2-7, with 7 bases identical to TRBD1. V gave up 0 bases and J gave up 6 bases; unmatched junction bases: 9. CDR3 length: 15 amino acids. CDR1 and CDR2 (germline): SGHNT, YYREEE (reference sequence). The whole variable domain, filled in from reference TRBV5-4 and TRBJ2-7, reads ETGVTQSPTHLIKTRGQQVTLRCSSQSGHNTVSWYQQALGQGPQFIFQYYREEENGRGNFPPRFSGLQFPNYSSELNVNALELDDSALYLCASSLGGRGRVEQYFGPGTRLTVT.

As to this clone: Germline is not matched at one junction end, which may reflect a read error. This CDR3 reads CSVGGTGSDGYPF. The CDR3 region has the DNA TGCAGCGTCGGGGGGACAGGGAGTGATGGCTACCCCTTC. The chain couples TRBV29-1 to TRBJ1-2; 9 bases are a match to TRBD1. CDR1 is SQVTM and CDR2 is ANQGSEA in the germline V gene. CDR3 size: 13 residues.

The rearrangement uses TRBV30 and TRBJ1-3; D gene unclear. From germline, CDR1 is GTSNPN and CDR2 SVGIG (reference sequence). The CDR3 is 14 residues long. The V end was cut by 1 base, the J end by 0 bases, with 7 bases between. CDR3 coding DNA: TGTGCCTGGAGTGCCCTTTACTCTGGAAACACCATATATTTT. Residues: CAWSALYSGNTIYF.

The chain joins TRBV30 to TRBJ1-5; TRBD1 matches 7 bases. Germline CDR1 GTSNPN, CDR2 SVGIG (reference sequence). The CDR3 sequence is 14 residues long. V was pared by 2 bases and J by 2 bases, with 3 bases of the junction left unmatched. DNA for the CDR3: TGTGCCTGGAGTCCCGGACAGGGCAATCAGCCCCAGCATTTT. Its translation is CAWSPGQGNQPQHF.

The rearrangement joins TRBV4-1 to TRBJ1-2; D call uncertain. Germline CDR1 reads MGHRA; CDR2 reads YSYEKL. This CDR3 contains 18 residues. Trimming took off 0 bases at V and 0 bases at J, with 17 bases between the two ends. The CDR3 spells CASSQDSGRNRANYGYTF. The CDR3 DNA is TGCGCCAGCAGCCAAGATAGCGGCAGGAATAGAGCTAACTATGGCTACACCTTC.

The chain couples TRBV2 to TRBJ1-4; a possible D gene is TRBD1 (6 bases). Trimming took 4 bases from V and 6 from J, leaving 18 bases between them. This CDR3 has 16 amino acids. CDR1 and CDR2 (germline): SNHLY, FYNNEI. The CDR3 DNA sequence: TGTGCCAGCAGTGGGACAGAAAAAAGCTGGTATGAAAAACTGTTTTTT. Its protein product is CASSGTEKSWYEKLFF.

The chain employs TRBV5-1 and TRBJ2-7, with TRBD2 matching over 9 bases. Trimming removed 1 base from V and 6 bases from J; junction bases left unmatched: 8. The germline V gene encodes CDR1 SGHRS and CDR2 YFSETQ. The CDR3 totals 15 residues. CDR3 amino acids: CASSLNGGGAIEQYF. For the CDR3, the DNA is TGCGCCAGCAGCTTGAACGGCGGGGGGGCTATCGAGCAGTACTTC. Looking up the rest from reference TRBV5-1 and TRBJ2-7 gives the full variable domain: KAGVTQTPRYLIKTRGQQVTLSCSPISGHRSVSWYQQTPGQGLQFLFEYFSETQRNKGNFPGRFSGRQFSNSRSEMNVSTLELGDSALYLCASSLNGGGAIEQYFGPGTRLTVT.

This chain connects TRBV6-5 to TRBJ1-1; no firm D call. Trimming removed 4 bases from V and 4 bases from J, with 7 bases in between. This CDR3 contains 12 residues. Germline loops: CDR1 MNHEY, CDR2 SVGAGI. The CDR3 DNA sequence: TGTGCCAGCAGTTCCCTTAGCACTGAAGCTTTCTTT. Its translation is CASSSLSTEAFF.

The chain has TRBV5-1 and TRBJ2-1; perhaps TRBD2 as D (7 bases). Germline-derived CDR1 and CDR2 are SGHRS and YFSETQ. Deletions cut 2 bases from V and 10 bases from J, with 19 bases between. CDR3 length equals 15 residues. CDR3 coding DNA: TGCGCCAGCAGCTTTTGGCTCAGGGGAGGGGAAGAGCAGTTCTTC. Translating it yields CASSFWLRGGEEQFF.

The rearrangement joins TRBV6-1 to TRBJ1-4; unclear D gene. V dropped 3 bases and J dropped 2 bases, with 10 bases sitting between them. Germline values: CDR1 MNHNS, CDR2 SASEGT. This CDR3 is 15 amino acids long. CDR3 protein: CASSETGSTNEKLFF. The CDR3 coding sequence is TGTGCCAGCAGTGAGACGGGTTCCACTAATGAAAAACTGTTTTTT.

CDR3 DNA sequence: TGTGCCAGCAGCCCACCGAAGGGGATCCGAGGCTACACCTTC. Its protein product is CASSPPKGIRGYTF. The chain uses TRBV7-9 and TRBJ1-2; possible D gene TRBD1, 5 bases. V was trimmed by 5 bases and J by 8 bases, leaving 18 bases between them. The CDR3 extends over 14 amino acids. Germline V gene lookup returns CDR1 SEHNR and CDR2 FQNEAQ (reference sequence).

V and J are TRBV5-1 and TRBJ2-1; TRBD1 agrees at 11 bases. The CDR3 sequence is 14 residues long. Germline lookup yields CDR1 SGHRS and CDR2 YFSETQ. J gave up 9 bases and V 3 bases, and 5 bases lay outside the gene matches. This CDR3 reads CASSSGQGVGEQFF. The CDR3 DNA sequence: TGCGCCAGCAGCTCGGGACAGGGGGTCGGTGAGCAGTTCTTC.

The V gene is TRBV19, the J gene TRBJ1-5, with a possible D match to TRBD1 (5 bases). V lost 1 base and J 7 bases, leaving 11 bases between the germline ends. The germline V gene has CDR1 LNHDA and CDR2 SQIVND (reference sequence). The CDR3 extends over 14 amino acids. CDR3 amino acids: CASSIGQGYQPQHF. CDR3 coding DNA: TGTGCCAGTAGTATAGGGCAGGGCTACCAGCCCCAGCATTTT.

This clone came up a few times. The chain recombines TRBV7-9 with TRBJ1-1, with TRBD1 matching over 7 bases. With V trimmed by 4 bases and J by 6 bases, 11 bases remained unmatched. CDR1 and CDR2 from the germline V gene are SEHNR and FQNEAQ (reference sequence). This CDR3 spans 15 amino acids. CDR3 residues: CASSYSTGLVAEAFF. For the CDR3, the DNA is TGTGCCAGCAGCTACTCGACAGGGTTAGTAGCTGAAGCTTTCTTT.

The chain combines TRBV9 with TRBJ2-7, with 7 positions matching TRBD1. CDR1 and CDR2 from the germline V gene are SGDLS and YYNGEE. CDR3 length: 13 residues. With 0 bases clipped from V and 7 bases from J, the junction kept 4 bases outside the gene matches. For the CDR3, the DNA is TGTGCCAGCAGCGTAGATCGGACAGGAGAGCAGTACTTC. Residues: CASSVDRTGEQYF. Full variable domain (remainder filled in from reference TRBV9 and TRBJ2-7): DSGVTQTPKHLITATGQRVTLRCSPRSGDLSVYWYQQSLDQGLQFLIQYYNGEERAKGNILERFSAQQFPDLHSELNLSSLELGDSALYFCASSVDRTGEQYFGPGTRLTVT.

V and J are TRBV28 and TRBJ1-6; no reliable D call. The CDR3 is 15 residues long. Trimming pared 7 bases from V and 7 bases from J, leaving 17 bases between. Germline V CDR1 and CDR2: MDHEN, SYDVKM. The CDR3, as DNA: TGTGCCAGCATTCGGAGCCCCTTTAGGAATTCACCCCTCCACTTT. It translates to CASIRSPFRNSPLHF.

The chain couples TRBV5-1 to TRBJ1-4; 8 bases align to TRBD1. Germline assignment: CDR1 SGHRS and CDR2 YFSETQ. V trimming: 4 bases; J trimming: 8 bases; junction bases outside the gene matches: 7. This CDR3 spans 14 amino acids. The chain's CDR3 is CASSEGQGWEKLFF. CDR3 DNA: TGCGCCAGCAGCGAAGGACAGGGTTGGGAAAAACTGTTTTTT.

V and J are TRBV13 and TRBJ2-1; 7 bases map to TRBD2. The CDR3 runs 14 residues. Unmatched junction bases numbered 4, after V lost 8 bases and J lost 0 bases. Germline-derived CDR1 and CDR2 are PRHDT and FYEKMQ (reference sequence). CDR3 DNA: TGTGCCAGCGAAGCGGGGAGCTCCTACAATGAGCAGTTCTTC. The encoded protein is CASEAGSSYNEQFF.

This chain links TRBV6-5 with TRBJ2-3; 8 nucleotides agree with TRBD2. In germline, CDR1 is MNHEY, CDR2 SVGAGI. J gave up 1 base and V 6 bases, and 6 bases lay outside the gene matches. CDR3 length: 15 amino acids. CDR3 DNA: TGTGCCAGCAGCCCCCCGCGGGGGGGCACAGATACGCAGTATTTT. Protein product: CASSPPRGGTDTQYF.

There are a few counts of this clone. This rearrangement joins TRBV7-2 to TRBJ1-1; TRBD1 matches 10 bases. J gave up 10 bases and V 0 bases, and 14 bases lay outside the gene matches. CDR3 length: 17 residues. Germline V lookup: CDR1 SGHTA, CDR2 FQGNSA. The CDR3 spells CASSLALKGQGLRGAFF. The CDR3 DNA is TGTGCCAGCAGCTTAGCACTTAAGGGACAGGGGCTCAGGGGAGCTTTCTTT.

The chain employs TRBV6-5 and TRBJ1-1, with D hard to call. Germline V CDR1 and CDR2: MNHEY, SVGAGI. V was pared by 7 bases and J by 3 bases, with 6 bases between. The CDR3 runs to 11 residues. DNA of the CDR3: TGTGCCAGCACCCAGTACACTGAAGCTTTCTTT. Translating gives CASTQYTEAFF.

The CDR3 sequence is CASSQGWANTEAFF. CDR3 sequence (DNA): TGTGCCAGCAGCCAAGGATGGGCGAACACTGAAGCTTTCTTT. The gene calls are TRBV14 and TRBJ1-1, with D uncertain. The CDR3 is 14 amino acids. Trimming pared 1 base from V and 1 base from J, leaving 7 bases between. CDR1 and CDR2 from the germline V gene are SGHDN and FVKESK. Variable domain in full (rest from reference TRBV14 and TRBJ1-1): EAGVTQFPSHSVIEKGQTVTLRCDPISGHDNLYWYRRVMGKEIKFLLHFVKESKQDESGMPNNRFLAERTGGTYSTLKVQPAELEDSGVYFCASSQGWANTEAFFGQGTRLTVV.

The V call is TRBV19, the J call TRBJ2-7; 15 nucleotides agree with TRBD2. This CDR3 region has 17 residues. Germline V gives CDR1 LNHDA, CDR2 SQIVND (reference sequence). Losses at the gene ends were 2 bases for V and 1 base for J; bases not matched to a gene: 3. CDR3 in DNA: TGTGCCAGTAGTATAACCGGACTAGCGGGGGGGTCCTACGAGCAGTACTTC. It translates to CASSITGLAGGSYEQYF. The whole variable domain, remainder taken from reference TRBV19 and TRBJ2-7, is DGGITQSPKYLFRKEGQNVTLSCEQNLNHDAMYWYRQDPGQGLRLIYYSQIVNDFQKGDIAEGYSVSREKKESFPLTVTSAQKNPTAFYLCASSITGLAGGSYEQYFGPGTRLTVT.

This clone turned up a few times. This chain links TRBV5-8 with TRBJ1-1, with TRBD1 identical over 7 bases. Losses at the gene ends were 2 bases for V and 0 bases for J; bases not matched to a gene: 7. The CDR3 contains 16 residues. CDR1 and CDR2 (germline): SGHTS, YDEGEE. CDR3 sequence: CASSLRDSLMNTEAFF. In DNA, the CDR3 is TGTGCCAGCAGCTTACGGGACAGTCTTATGAACACTGAAGCTTTCTTT.

V usage is TRBV6-5 and J usage is TRBJ2-7; the D gene is possibly TRBD2 (7 bases). This CDR3 is built from 16 residues. V was clipped by 0 bases and J by 2 bases, with 14 bases between them. The germline CDR1 and CDR2 sequences are MNHEY and SVGAGI. CDR3 sequence reads: CASSYSGRGGAYEQYF. The CDR3 DNA reads TGTGCCAGCAGTTACTCAGGGCGCGGGGGCGCCTACGAGCAGTACTTC.

V gene TRBV5-1 combines with J gene TRBJ2-3; D uncertain. Trimming cost V 0 bases and J 5 bases, with 7 bases left between them. The CDR3 is made up of 13 amino acids. Germline CDR1 reads SGHRS; CDR2 reads YFSETQ. The CDR3, as DNA: TGCGCCAGCAGCTTGGCCGCAGTAGATACGCAGTATTTT. Protein sequence: CASSLAAVDTQYF.